The rows below give T cell receptor beta chains drawn from one sample of a study of blood T cells in healthy people across ages. TCRdb recomputed calls from the 5' RACE reads with MiXCR, one row per CDR3 protein. The table has about 1,600,000 distinct CDR3 sequences, around two fifths seen once. Sequenced material: blood. The receptor set was obtained from a woman under 30 in good health. Both conserved end residues are part of each CDR3. D genes are given only for firm matches. The size entry is marked missing in some rows and otherwise reads once, few, many or a size class.

clone size	D gene	V gene	J gene	CDR3 DNA	CDR3 protein
NA	TRBD1	TRBV12-3/TRBV12-4	TRBJ1-2	TGTGCCAGCACTCCGGCGGGACAGGGGCCCACCTTC	CASTPAGQGPTF
NA	TRBD2	TRBV20-1	TRBJ2-4	TGCAGTGTTGAGGGAGGGAGGTACATTCAGTACTTC	CSVEGGRYIQYF
once	NA	TRBV12-3/TRBV12-4	TRBJ2-2	TGTGCCAGCAGTCTACCAGGGGCGGGCACCGGGGAGCTGTTTTTT	CASSLPGAGTGELFF
few	TRBD1	TRBV27	TRBJ2-7	TGTGCCAGCAGTTTACAGGGGGCCCTATGGGACGAGCAGTACTTC	CASSLQGALWDEQYF
few	NA	TRBV20-1	TRBJ2-3	TGCAGTGCTCAGAGGGGGGGAATCACAGATACGCAGTATTTT	CSAQRGGITDTQYF
NA	NA	TRBV6-6	TRBJ1-1	TGTGCCAGCAGTTACCTTGAAAGTGGCACTGAAGCTTTCTTT	CASSYLESGTEAFF
few	NA	TRBV11-2	TRBJ2-1	TGTGCCAGCAGCTTGTCCGGGGGAGGTCACCTGTCTGGGGACAATGAGCAGTTCTTC	CASSLSGGGHLSGDNEQFF
few	NA	TRBV20-1	TRBJ1-1	TGCAGTGCTCACGGACGCCTCGAAGCTTTCTTT	CSAHGRLEAFF
NA	NA	TRBV4-1	TRBJ1-5	TGCGCCAGCAGCCAAGAGGACATGGCCCTTTATCAGCCCCAGCATTTT	CASSQEDMALYQPQHF
few	NA	TRBV4-1	TRBJ1-1	TGCGCCAGCAGCCAGGAAATAATGGAACAGAGTGAAGCTTTCTTT	CASSQEIMEQSEAFF
NA	TRBD1	TRBV10-3	TRBJ1-1	TGTGCCATCAGTCCAAATTCGGGACAGGGTGACGGTTTCTTT	CAISPNSGQGDGFF
NA	TRBD2	TRBV27	TRBJ2-7	TGTGCCAGCAGTCCATCCGGGACTAGCGGTTTGGGGCAGTACTTC	CASSPSGTSGLGQYF
NA	NA	TRBV24-1	TRBJ2-3	TGTGCCACCAGTGCCGCGCCCGGAGGGTCAGATACGCAGTATTTT	CATSAAPGGSDTQYF
NA	NA	TRBV20-1	TRBJ2-7	TGCAGTGCTTTATCCAATCCGGTGCGCCCGGACCACAATGAGCAGTACTTC	CSALSNPVRPDHNEQYF
NA	NA	TRBV14	TRBJ2-5	TGTGCCAGCAGCCAAATATGGGACCAGAGGGGAGAGACCCAGTACTTC	CASSQIWDQRGETQYF
NA	NA	TRBV2	TRBJ2-1	TGTGCCAGCAGTTCCAACTACGGACAGTACAATGAGCAGTTCTTC	CASSSNYGQYNEQFF
few	TRBD1	TRBV20-1	TRBJ2-7	TGCAGTGCTAGAGTTTCGAGAGGGGGCGGCTCCTACGAGCAGTACTTC	CSARVSRGGGSYEQYF
NA	TRBD1	TRBV5-1	TRBJ2-2	TGCGCCAGCAACAGACAGGGGGCGTCCACCGGGGAGCTGTTTTTT	CASNRQGASTGELFF
NA	NA	TRBV20-1	TRBJ1-5	TGCAGTGCCCCGCGTACCTCCAGGGGAGGGAGCAATCAGCCCCAGCATTTT	CSAPRTSRGGSNQPQHF
NA	TRBD2	TRBV20-1	TRBJ2-1	TGCAGTGCCCCTCCCCGGGGGGCCTACAATGAGCAGTTCTTC	CSAPPRGAYNEQFF
few	TRBD2	TRBV12-3/TRBV12-4	TRBJ2-1	TGTGCCAGCAGTTTCGGCCTAGCGGGGGGCGGGATCAATGAGCAGTTCTTC	CASSFGLAGGGINEQFF
NA	NA	TRBV10-2	TRBJ1-3	TGCGCCAGCAGTGATCTCGGACCCTCTGGAAACACCATATATTTT	CASSDLGPSGNTIYF
few	NA	TRBV7-8	TRBJ2-1	TGTGCCAGCAGCTACCCGGGTCTGGTAAATGAGCAGTTCTTC	CASSYPGLVNEQFF
few	NA	TRBV20-1	TRBJ2-7	TGCAGTGCTAGAGTGGTCTACGAGCAGTACTTC	CSARVVYEQYF
NA	NA	TRBV12-3/TRBV12-4	TRBJ2-3	TGTGCCAGCAGTTTCGAGATCACAGATGCGCAGTATTTT	CASSFEITDAQYF
NA	TRBD1	TRBV29-1	TRBJ2-7	TGCAGCGTCGGGACAGGGGGCGGCTCCTACGAGCAGTACTTC	CSVGTGGGSYEQYF
few	NA	TRBV24-1	TRBJ1-2	TGTGCCACCAGTGATTTGCGGGGGGCGGCCTATGGCTACACCTTC	CATSDLRGAAYGYTF
NA	NA	TRBV20-1	TRBJ1-5	TGCAGTGCTAGACCCCTCAGTCAGCCCCAGCATTTT	CSARPLSQPQHF
few	TRBD1	TRBV24-1	TRBJ1-1	TGTGCCACCAGTGAGTCAGGGGGCGGCACTGAAGCTTTCTTT	CATSESGGGTEAFF
NA	TRBD2	TRBV5-1	TRBJ2-1	TGCGCCAGCAGCTTGGGACTAGCGGGAGGACGGGGCGATGAGCAGTTCTTC	CASSLGLAGGRGDEQFF
once	TRBD2	TRBV28	TRBJ2-1	TGTGCCAGCAGTAAGCGGGAGCTGCGGAATGAGCAGTTCTTC	CASSKRELRNEQFF
few	NA	TRBV4-1	TRBJ1-4	TGCGCCAGCAGCCAGGGACCGCCGCGGTATGATGAAAAACTGTTTTTT	CASSQGPPRYDEKLFF
few	TRBD2	TRBV12-3/TRBV12-4	TRBJ2-1	TGTGCCAGCAGCCCGGGACTAGCGGGGGGGCCGAGTATCGATGAGCAGTTCTTC	CASSPGLAGGPSIDEQFF
NA	TRBD2	TRBV6-5	TRBJ2-1	TGTGCCAGCAGCTTTGGACGAGCGGGAGGGAATGAGCAGTTCTTC	CASSFGRAGGNEQFF
NA	NA	TRBV5-1	TRBJ1-2	TGCGCCAGCAGCCCCTCCGATGGCCAGATCCCCTTAGGTGGCTACACCTTC	CASSPSDGQIPLGGYTF
NA	TRBD1	TRBV29-1	TRBJ2-7	TGCAGCGTGCGACAGGGACAGGGGGCAAGCGAGCAGTACTTC	CSVRQGQGASEQYF
few	NA	TRBV3-1	TRBJ1-4	TGTGCCAGCAGCCGACGAGTGGATGAAAAACTGTTTTTT	CASSRRVDEKLFF
few	NA	TRBV18	TRBJ2-7	TGTGCCAGCTCACCACGGGCATCTGAGCAGTACTTC	CASSPRASEQYF
NA	TRBD2	TRBV7-6	TRBJ2-7	TGTGCCAGCAGCGACCGGACTAGCGGGGCCTACGAGCAGTACTTC	CASSDRTSGAYEQYF
NA	NA	TRBV20-1	TRBJ2-1	TGCAGTGCTATGGGGTGCAGCTCCTACAATGAGCAGTTCTTC	CSAMGCSSYNEQFF
once	TRBD1	TRBV7-9	TRBJ1-2	TGTGCCAGCAGCTTAGGGCAGGGGGCTTGGGACGGCTACACCTTC	CASSLGQGAWDGYTF
few	TRBD1	TRBV20-1	TRBJ1-2	TGCAGTGCCCTGGGACAGTCGTATGGCTACACCTTC	CSALGQSYGYTF
few	TRBD1	TRBV9	TRBJ2-7	TGTGCCAGCAGCAACCGAATCGAGACAGGGGTTCTGGAGCAGTACTTC	CASSNRIETGVLEQYF
many	NA	TRBV6-5	TRBJ2-3	TGTGCCAGCAGCTTTGGAGGGTACACAGATACGCAGTATTTT	CASSFGGYTDTQYF
few	TRBD1	TRBV6-5	TRBJ1-5	TGTGCCAGCAGTTACTCATCGGGACAGGGGGCTTTTCAGCCCCAGCATTTT	CASSYSSGQGAFQPQHF
NA	NA	TRBV4-1	TRBJ1-1	TGCGCCAGCAGCCAAGCTTCCAGGAACACTGAAGCTTTCTTT	CASSQASRNTEAFF
NA	TRBD2	TRBV29-1	TRBJ2-7	TGCAGCGTTGACGGGGGGGGACTAGCGGGAGCTTACGAGCAGTACTTC	CSVDGGGLAGAYEQYF
NA	NA	TRBV6-6	TRBJ2-1	TGTGCCAGCAGTTACTCCGCTTCAGGGTTCTCCTACAATGAGCAGTTCTTC	CASSYSASGFSYNEQFF
NA	NA	TRBV13	TRBJ1-4	TGTGCCAGCAGCTTAGGGGGCAGGGAAAGTGAAAAACTGTTTTTT	CASSLGGRESEKLFF
NA	NA	TRBV21-1	TRBJ1-2	TGTGCCAGCAGCATTGCGGTCTATGGCTACACCTTC	CASSIAVYGYTF
NA	NA	TRBV4-2	TRBJ1-5	TGTGCCAGCAGCGACGACTGGGATCAGCCCCAGCATTTT	CASSDDWDQPQHF
NA	NA	TRBV4-1	TRBJ2-5	TGCGCCAGCAGCCCAAACACCAGGGGAGAGACCCAGTACTTC	CASSPNTRGETQYF